This TCR beta chain was sequenced in a study of blood T cell repertoires in COVID-19. Looking at the study overall: The analysed material was cDNA or gDNA that came from T cells, B-cell-depleted T cells, or PBMCs.

Enrollees, about 18 to 89 years old, lived in 25 or so US areas. This CDR3 contains 13 residues. From germline, CDR1 is LNHDA and CDR2 SQIVND (reference sequence). J lost 8 bases, V lost 3 bases, and 6 bases had no gene match. How the authors handled the data: Nucleated cell number was recorded as an estimate derived from reference gene primer amplification. Profiled with immunoSEQ multiplex PCR; TCRdb holds only in-frame clones, not every one. V, J and clone size derive from that table, while D and trimming were established from the DNA sequence. The sample has some 400,000 clones; over 85% are singletons.

The material sequenced was PBMCs or T cells enriched from blood (not recorded which). V usage is TRBV19 and J usage is TRBJ1-2; 7 nucleotides align to TRBD1. The sequence derives from a woman aged 25 to 39 who had recovered from COVID-19. CDR3 coding DNA: TGTGCCAGTAGTATTGGCAGGGGGAGCGGCTACACCTTC. Translated: CASSIGRGSGYTF.